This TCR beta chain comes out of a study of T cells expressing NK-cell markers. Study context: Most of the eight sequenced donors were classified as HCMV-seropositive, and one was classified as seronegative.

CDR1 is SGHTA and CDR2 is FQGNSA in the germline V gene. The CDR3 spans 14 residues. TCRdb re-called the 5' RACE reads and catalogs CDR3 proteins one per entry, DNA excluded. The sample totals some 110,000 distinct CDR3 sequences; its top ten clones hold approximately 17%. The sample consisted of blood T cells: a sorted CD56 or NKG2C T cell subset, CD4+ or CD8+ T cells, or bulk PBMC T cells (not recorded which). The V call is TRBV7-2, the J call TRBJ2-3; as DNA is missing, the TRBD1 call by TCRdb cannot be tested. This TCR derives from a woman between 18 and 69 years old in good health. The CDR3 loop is CASSPGQVGDTQYF. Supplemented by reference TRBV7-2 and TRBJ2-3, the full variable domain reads GAGVSQSPSNKVTEKGKDVELRCDPISGHTALYWYRQSLGQGLEFLIYFQGNSAPDKSGLPSDRFSAERTGGSVSTLTIQRTQQEDSAVYLCASSPGQVGDTQYFGPGTRLTVL.